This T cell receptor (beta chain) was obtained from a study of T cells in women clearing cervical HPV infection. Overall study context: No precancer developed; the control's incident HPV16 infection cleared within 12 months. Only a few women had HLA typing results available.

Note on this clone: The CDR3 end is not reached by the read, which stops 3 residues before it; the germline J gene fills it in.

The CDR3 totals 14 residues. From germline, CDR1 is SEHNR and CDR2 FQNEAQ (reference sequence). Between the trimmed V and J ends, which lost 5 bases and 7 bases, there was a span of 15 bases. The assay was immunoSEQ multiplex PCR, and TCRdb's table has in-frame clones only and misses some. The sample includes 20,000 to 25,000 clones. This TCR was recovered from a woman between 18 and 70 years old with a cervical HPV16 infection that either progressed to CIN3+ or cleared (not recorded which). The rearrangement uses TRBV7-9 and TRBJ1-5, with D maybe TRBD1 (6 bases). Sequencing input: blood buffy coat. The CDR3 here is CASSQDSFQQPQHF. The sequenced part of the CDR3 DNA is TGTGCCAGCAGCCAGGACAGTTTTCAGCAGCCC.